Shown below are 8 T cell receptor beta chains from a single sample sequenced in a study of metastatic and nonmetastatic thyroid tumors. Thyroid surgery was performed in patients who had received no treatment beforehand. TCRdb re-analyzed the PCR reads using MiXCR. The profile shows more than 20,000 clones, 11% of them singletons. The sequenced material came from blood. These receptors were taken from a female donor with papillary thyroid cancer or a benign thyroid nodule (not recorded which). Some clones in this sample may be carry-over from other donors' samples.

This clone was counted a few times. The junction departs from the called germline gene at one end, perhaps through a read error. This chain joins TRBV6-1 and TRBJ2-7, with D possibly called TRBD1 or TRBD2 (5 bases each). CDR1 is MNHNS and CDR2 is SASEGT in the germline V gene. This CDR3 has 16 amino acids. The CDR3 sequence: CASRNGARMLSYEQYF. The CDR3 DNA reads as TGTGCCAGCAGAAACGGGGCCCGGATGCTTTCCTACGAGCAGTATTTC.

V and J are TRBV5-1 and TRBJ2-2, with 7 positions matching TRBD2. The CDR3 totals 15 residues. From germline, CDR1 is SGHRS and CDR2 YFSETQ. J lost 9 bases, V lost 5 bases, and 13 bases had no gene match. Written as DNA, the CDR3 is TGCGCCAGCAGAATTCTAGCGGCTAATAGCCGGGAGCTGTTTTTT. Translating it yields CASRILAANSRELFF. Variable domain in full (rest from reference TRBV5-1 and TRBJ2-2): KAGVTQTPRYLIKTRGQQVTLSCSPISGHRSVSWYQQTPGQGLQFLFEYFSETQRNKGNFPGRFSGRQFSNSRSEMNVSTLELGDSALYLCASRILAANSRELFFGEGSRLTVL.

This clone has a count of ten or more. This same CDR3 is encoded by further DNA sequences in the sample. This chain joins TRBV18 and TRBJ2-7; TRBD1 matches 12 bases. This CDR3 is built from 15 residues. The V gene's germline CDR1 is KGHSH and CDR2 LQKENI. V shed 6 bases and J 5 bases; nucleotides not matched to a gene: 8. As DNA, the CDR3 is TGTGCCAGCTCCAACCGGGACAGGGGGCGGAACGAGCAGTACTTC. Amino acid sequence: CASSNRDRGRNEQYF.

This clone occurred many times. CDR3 region: CASSLGNLYNEQFF. DNA for the CDR3: TGTGCCAGCAGTTTGGGGAACCTATACAATGAGCAGTTCTTC. This chain connects TRBV28 to TRBJ2-1, with no clear D. CDR1 is MDHEN and CDR2 is SYDVKM in the germline V gene. The CDR3 totals 14 residues. V was shortened by 3 bases and J by 4 bases, with 10 bases between the two germline ends.

In its sample, this clone was seen many times. This rearrangement joins TRBV5-1 to TRBJ2-7; D may be TRBD2 (6 bases). V was shortened by 0 bases and J by 4 bases, with 14 bases between the two germline ends. CDR3 length: 15 residues. The germline V gene has CDR1 SGHRS and CDR2 YFSETQ. CDR3 sequence: CASSLGILASYEQYF. The CDR3 DNA sequence: TGCGCCAGCAGCTTGGGTATTCTAGCGAGTTACGAGCAGTACTTC.

This clone was detected many times. The same CDR3 also results from other DNA sequences found in this sample. This rearrangement joins TRBV4-1 to TRBJ1-5; D is perhaps TRBD1 (5 bases). Germline CDR1 reads MGHRA; CDR2 reads YSYEKL. V was shortened by 1 base and J by 2 bases, with 9 bases between the two germline ends. The CDR3 has 15 amino acids. The CDR3 is CASSQVQGGNQPQHF. CDR3 coding DNA: TGCGCCAGCAGCCAAGTTCAGGGTGGCAATCAGCCCCAGCATTTT.

This clone was observed a handful of times. At one end the junction does not follow the germline gene, possibly because of a read error. V and J are TRBV28 and TRBJ2-7, with D perhaps matching TRBD1 (5 bases). The germline V gene encodes CDR1 MDHEN and CDR2 SYDVKM. The length of the CDR3 is 14 residues. For the CDR3, the DNA is TGTGCCAGCAGTTTGGACAAACCCTCCTACGAGCAGTATTTC. It is translated as CASSLDKPSYEQYF.

This clone was detected many times. V is TRBV7-3 and J is TRBJ2-3; TRBD2 matches 9 bases. V was clipped by 1 base and J by 4 bases; unmatched bases: 12. The V gene's germline CDR1 is SGHTA and CDR2 FQGTGA. The CDR3 runs 18 residues. In nucleotides, the CDR3 is TGTGCCAGCAGCTTAAAACCCATAGCGGGAGATGGCCCAGATACGCAGTATTTT. Encoded protein: CASSLKPIAGDGPDTQYF.